What follows is one T cell receptor beta chain and its context. Its target is unknown. V was shortened by 1 base and J by 4 bases, with 11 bases between the two germline ends. In germline, CDR1 is SEHNR, CDR2 FQNEAQ (reference sequence). This CDR3 is 14 amino acids long. The sample belongs to a study of CD8+CD57+ T cells in acquired aplastic anemia. Study-wide context: Sorting CD4+ and CD8+ cells gave DNA averaging roughly 3.5 ug. CD4+ cell libraries from healthy donors averaged approximately 10 million reads. Whole-study results and caveats: No significant patient-versus-control difference appeared in CD8+ Simpson's diversity. Patients and controls turned out to have around 29 CD8+ CDR3 sequences in common.

CDR3 and TCR beta VDJ profiling relied on genomic DNA as the template. TCRdb recomputed calls from the reads with MiXCR, one row per CDR3 protein. The profile shows just over 400,000 distinct CDR3 sequences, 55% to 75% of them singletons. Input material: sorted CD4+, CD8+, or CD8+CD57+ T cells (not recorded which) from PBMCs. V usage is TRBV7-9 and J usage is TRBJ2-7; the D gene is possibly TRBD1 (5 bases). The TCR sequence derives from a human donor in good health, serving as a control. The DNA for the CDR3 is TGTGCCAGCAGCTTAGGTCAGGGAAAATACGAGCAGTACTTC. Translated: CASSLGQGKYEQYF. The complete variable domain, with remaining parts taken from reference TRBV7-9 and TRBJ2-7, reads DTGVSQNPRHKITKRGQNVTFRCDPISEHNRLYWYRQTLGQGPEFLTYFQNEAQLEKSRLLSDRFSAERPKGSFSTLEIQRTEQGDSAMYLCASSLGQGKYEQYFGPGTRLTVT.